The next 23 T cell receptor beta chains were all read from a single sample in a study of post-analysis software for immune sequencing data. Tagging with unique molecular identifiers was a feature of the TCR beta cDNA libraries. From the PCR reads, TCRdb called clonotypes with MiXCR, one entry per CDR3 protein. The repertoire holds about half a million distinct CDR3 sequences, with roughly 45% as singletons. No antigen has been assigned to these receptors. Whole-study results and caveats: Among 4 or 5 TRBV segments more frequent in patients than controls were TRBV5-6, TRBV5-1 and TRBV20-1.

Sequencing was done on a sample of blood. The receptors stem from a girl aged 10-17 years with multiple sclerosis.

The chain combines TRBV14 with TRBJ1-4; a possible D gene is TRBD1 (6 bases). Germline V gene sequence: CDR1 SGHDN, CDR2 FVKESK. The CDR3 has 14 residues. Trimming took off 4 bases at V and 4 bases at J, with 10 bases between the two ends. The CDR3 DNA reads TGTGCCAGCAGCCCGACAGGACTTAATGAAAAACTGTTTTTT. Protein product: CASSPTGLNEKLFF.

In this sample, this clonotype turned up a few times. The V call is TRBV27, the J call TRBJ2-6, with D possibly TRBD2 on 7 matching bases. Trimming left V 5 bases short and J 0 bases short, with 17 bases between. Germline values: CDR1 MNHEY, CDR2 SMNVEV (reference sequence). This CDR3 comprises 18 residues. CDR3 sequence: CASSPLGGASSGANVLTF. The CDR3 DNA reads TGTGCCAGCAGTCCCTTAGGGGGGGCAAGCTCTGGGGCCAACGTCCTGACTTTC.

The chain carries TRBV20-1 and TRBJ1-1; D not resolved. The germline V and J ends were trimmed by 5 bases and 4 bases, with 17 bases remaining between them. CDR1 is DFQATT and CDR2 is SNEGSKA in the germline V gene (reference sequence). This CDR3 has 14 residues. CDR3 loop: CSAPGYPRSTEAFF. The CDR3 bases are TGCAGTGCTCCAGGATATCCACGTAGCACTGAAGCTTTCTTT.

The J gene is TRBJ2-1, the V gene TRBV10-2; no reliable D call. Between the trimmed V and J ends, which lost 0 bases and 12 bases, there was a span of 9 bases. Germline assignment: CDR1 WSHSY and CDR2 SAAADI. The length of the CDR3 is 12 residues. The DNA for the CDR3 is TGCGCCAGCAGTGAGTCCCCCTCCACGCAGTTCTTC. Translated: CASSESPSTQFF.

A few counts support this clonotype. The CDR3 nucleotides are TGCGCCAGCAGCTTGGCCGAACATAAAAGCACAGATACGCAGTATTTT. As protein: CASSLAEHKSTDTQYF. The chain has TRBV5-1 and TRBJ2-3; no clear D. Germline V gene data show CDR1 as SGHRS and CDR2 as YFSETQ. The V gene lost 0 bases and the J gene lost 0 bases, with 11 bases spanning the gap. This CDR3 comprises 16 residues.

CDR3 in amino acids: CASSLTGTGRYTF. CDR3 nucleotide sequence: TGTGCCAGCAGCCTAACCGGGACAGGGCGCTACACCTTC. The V and J genes are TRBV5-5 and TRBJ1-2, with TRBD1 matching over 9 bases. The CDR3 is 13 residues long. V gave up 4 bases and J gave up 9 bases; unmatched junction bases: 7. The germline CDR1 and CDR2 sequences are SGHKS and YYEKEE (reference sequence).

V usage is TRBV20-1 and J usage is TRBJ2-1; 7 bases are a match to TRBD1. The V and J ends lost 2 bases and 7 bases, in that order; junction bases with no gene match: 2. The germline gives CDR1 DFQATT, CDR2 SNEGSKA (reference sequence). This CDR3 region has 12 residues. The CDR3 spells CSARPGGNEQFF. The CDR3 bases are TGCAGTGCTAGACCAGGGGGTAATGAGCAGTTCTTC.

The chain couples TRBV20-1 to TRBJ2-7; D might be TRBD1 or TRBD2, each matching 5 bases. Trimming stripped 0 bases from V and 0 bases from J, with 12 bases between. This CDR3 has 15 amino acids. Germline CDR1 reads DFQATT; CDR2 reads SNEGSKA (reference sequence). CDR3 loop: CSARDPGTSSYEQYF. The CDR3 nucleotides read TGCAGTGCTAGAGATCCCGGGACGTCCTCCTACGAGCAGTACTTC.

This chain connects TRBV15 to TRBJ1-5; perhaps TRBD1 as D (5 bases). Looked up from germline, CDR1 is LNHNV and CDR2 is YYDKDF (reference sequence). The ends were cut back, 3 bases at V and 2 bases at J, with 11 bases in the middle. There are 15 residues in the CDR3. The CDR3 region is CATSSPVGGNQPQHF. CDR3 nucleotides: TGTGCCACCAGCAGCCCAGTGGGGGGCAATCAGCCCCAGCATTTT.

This chain uses TRBV4-2 with TRBJ2-3; 13 nucleotides align to TRBD2. With 1 base clipped from V and 3 bases from J, the junction kept 1 base outside the gene matches. From germline, CDR1 is LGHNA and CDR2 YNFKEQ. CDR3 length equals 16 residues. The CDR3 DNA sequence: TGTGCCAGCAGCCAAGGGACTAGCGGGAGAACAGATACGCAGTATTTT. Its protein product is CASSQGTSGRTDTQYF.

This chain links TRBV6-5 with TRBJ1-2; D unclear. Germline loops: CDR1 MNHEY, CDR2 SVGAGI. There are 15 residues in the CDR3. Between the trimmed V and J ends, which lost 0 bases and 2 bases, there was a span of 10 bases. CDR3 amino acids: CASSYSIRVNYGYTF. CDR3 DNA: TGTGCCAGCAGTTACTCGATTCGGGTGAACTATGGCTACACCTTC.

The sample holds a few counts of this clonotype. The rearrangement links TRBV29-1 to TRBJ2-3, with unresolved D. Trimming took 4 bases from V and 1 from J, leaving 12 bases between them. Looked up from germline, CDR1 is SQVTM and CDR2 is ANQGSEA. The CDR3 is 14 residues long. CDR3 DNA sequence: TGCAGCGTTGTGCGGTCCCAGGGCACAGATACGCAGTATTTT. Its translation: CSVVRSQGTDTQYF.

CDR3 in DNA: TGTGCCAGCAGCGCCGACAGGGGCCTCTACAATGAGCAGTTCTTC. This encodes CASSADRGLYNEQFF. This chain uses TRBV14 with TRBJ2-1; 8 nucleotides align to TRBD1. The CDR3 covers 15 residues. Germline lookup yields CDR1 SGHDN and CDR2 FVKESK. With V trimmed by 5 bases and J by 3 bases, 6 bases remained unmatched. The variable domain in full, with the rest retrieved from reference TRBV14 and TRBJ2-1, is EAGVTQFPSHSVIEKGQTVTLRCDPISGHDNLYWYRRVMGKEIKFLLHFVKESKQDESGMPNNRFLAERTGGTYSTLKVQPAELEDSGVYFCASSADRGLYNEQFFGPGTRLTVL.

The CDR3 protein is CASSLSTGQPQHF. The CDR3 nucleotides read TGTGCCAGCAGTCTCTCGACCGGCCAGCCCCAGCATTTT. The rearrangement uses TRBV12-3 or TRBV12-4 and TRBJ1-5; no definite D call. The germline V and J ends were trimmed by 5 bases and 7 bases, with 12 bases remaining between them. CDR3 length equals 13 residues.

The chain couples TRBV12-3 or TRBV12-4 to TRBJ1-5; 7 bases are a match to TRBD1. The V segment lost 2 bases and the J segment 3 bases; nucleotides outside the gene matches: 7. The length of the CDR3 is 16 residues. The CDR3 is CASSLRGDSSNQPQHF. CDR3 DNA: TGTGCCAGCAGTTTAAGAGGGGACAGTTCCAATCAGCCCCAGCATTTT.

The chain couples TRBV30 to TRBJ1-1; D gene ambiguous. Trimming took 5 bases from V and 5 from J, leaving 15 bases between them. The germline gives CDR1 GTSNPN, CDR2 SVGIG (reference sequence). The CDR3 covers 13 residues. CDR3 DNA sequence: TGTGCCTGGGTGAGTGGGAGTGGGACTGAAGCTTTCTTT. Its protein product is CAWVSGSGTEAFF. Full variable domain (rest looked up from reference TRBV30 and TRBJ1-1): SQTIHQWPATLVQPVGSPLSLECTVEGTSNPNLYWYRQAAGRGLQLLFYSVGIGQISSEVPQNLSASRPQDRQFILSSKKLLLSDSGFYLCAWVSGSGTEAFFGQGTRLTVV.

This clonotype was seen only a few times. The rearrangement uses TRBV7-3 and TRBJ2-1, with 7 positions matching TRBD1. With 5 bases clipped from V and 2 bases from J, the junction kept 6 bases outside the gene matches. CDR3 length equals 15 residues. Germline loops: CDR1 SGHTA, CDR2 FQGTGA. The CDR3 loop is CASSPYRGPYNEQFF. The CDR3 coding sequence is TGTGCCAGCAGCCCATACAGGGGCCCCTACAATGAGCAGTTCTTC.

The chain has TRBV3-1 and TRBJ1-4; TRBD1 might be the D (5 bases). The CDR3 extends over 14 amino acids. V lost 3 bases and J lost 5, with 10 bases in between. From germline, CDR1 is LGHDT and CDR2 YNNKEL (reference sequence). CDR3 sequence reads: CASSQGVGNEKLFF. As DNA, the CDR3 is TGTGCCAGCAGCCAGGGGGTAGGGAATGAAAAACTGTTTTTT.

This clonotype was picked up many times. V gene TRBV15 combines with J gene TRBJ2-3, with 9 bases lining up with TRBD1. Germline-derived CDR1 and CDR2 are LNHNV and YYDKDF (reference sequence). The CDR3 length is 15 residues. The V and J ends lost 3 bases and 6 bases, in that order; junction bases with no gene match: 7. CDR3 sequence reads: CATSSDRGSRDTQYF. CDR3 nucleotides: TGTGCCACCAGCAGCGACAGGGGGTCCAGGGATACGCAGTATTTT.

This sequence joins TRBV20-1 and TRBJ2-7; perhaps TRBD2 as D (5 bases). Trimming removed 0 bases from V and 0 bases from J, with 9 bases in between. This CDR3 contains 14 residues. Germline assignment: CDR1 DFQATT and CDR2 SNEGSKA (reference sequence). The CDR3 loop reads CSARDGRHSYEQYF. CDR3 DNA sequence: TGCAGTGCTAGAGATGGGAGACACTCCTACGAGCAGTACTTC.

This clonotype was detected only once. The V and J genes are TRBV2 and TRBJ1-4, with TRBD1 matching 7 bases. With V trimmed by 6 bases and J by 7 bases, 11 bases remained unmatched. This CDR3 is built from 15 residues. The germline V gene encodes CDR1 SNHLY and CDR2 FYNNEI. The CDR3 reads CASRPKTGYPEKLFF. In DNA form, the CDR3 reads TGTGCCAGCAGGCCGAAGACAGGGTATCCTGAAAAACTGTTTTTT. Filled out from reference TRBV2 and TRBJ1-4, the complete variable domain reads EPEVTQTPSHQVTQMGQEVILRCVPISNHLYFYWYRQILGQKVEFLVSFYNNEISEKSEIFDDQFSVERPDGSNFTLKIRSTKLEDSAMYFCASRPKTGYPEKLFFGSGTQLSVL.

This clonotype has only a few counts. The chain is built from TRBV7-2 and TRBJ2-7; 8 bases map to TRBD1. Germline V gene data show CDR1 as SGHTA and CDR2 as FQGNSA. The CDR3 covers 16 residues. J was trimmed by 1 base and V by 2 bases; bases with no gene match: 7. CDR3: CASSLWGTGSSYEQYF. The DNA for the CDR3 is TGTGCCAGCAGCTTATGGGGGACAGGTTCTTCCTACGAGCAGTACTTC.

This clonotype was counted a few times. This chain connects TRBV15 to TRBJ2-7, with D possibly matching TRBD2 (6 bases). The CDR3 has 14 residues. V lost 1 base, J lost 0 bases, and 7 bases lay in between. The germline gives CDR1 LNHNV, CDR2 YYDKDF (reference sequence). In DNA, the CDR3 is TGTGCCACCAGCAGAGGCGGGGTCTCCTACGAGCAGTACTTC. This encodes CATSRGGVSYEQYF.